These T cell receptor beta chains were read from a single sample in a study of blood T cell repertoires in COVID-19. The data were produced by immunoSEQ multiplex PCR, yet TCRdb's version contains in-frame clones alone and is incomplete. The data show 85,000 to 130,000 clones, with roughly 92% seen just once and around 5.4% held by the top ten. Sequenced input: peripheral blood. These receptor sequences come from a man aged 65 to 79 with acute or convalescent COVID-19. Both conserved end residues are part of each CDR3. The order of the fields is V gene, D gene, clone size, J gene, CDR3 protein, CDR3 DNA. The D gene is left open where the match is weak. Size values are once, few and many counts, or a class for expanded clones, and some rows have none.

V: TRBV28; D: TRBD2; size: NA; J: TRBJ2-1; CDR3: CASNQLAGGDNEQFF; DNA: TGTGCCAGCAACCAACTAGCGGGAGGAGACAATGAGCAGTTCTTC
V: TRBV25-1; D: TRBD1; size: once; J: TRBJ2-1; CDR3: CASSEWGQGYNEQFF; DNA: TGTGCCAGCAGTGAATGGGGACAGGGCTACAATGAGCAGTTCTTC
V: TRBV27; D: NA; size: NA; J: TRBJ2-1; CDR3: CASSLIGGASSYNEQFF; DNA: TGTGCCAGCAGTTTAATAGGCGGGGCTAGCTCCTACAATGAGCAGTTCTTC
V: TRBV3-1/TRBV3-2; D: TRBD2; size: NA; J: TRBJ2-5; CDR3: CARLIKRERGQETQYF; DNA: TGTGCCAGATTAATAAAGCGGGAGCGGGGCCAAGAGACCCAGTACTTC
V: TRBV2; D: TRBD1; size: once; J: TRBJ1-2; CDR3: CARQGAPNYGYTF; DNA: TGTGCCAGACAGGGGGCGCCTAACTATGGCTACACCTTC
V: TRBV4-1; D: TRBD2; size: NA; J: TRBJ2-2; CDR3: CASSQLSSGGTGELFF; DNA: TGCGCCAGCAGCCAATTAAGTAGCGGGGGCACCGGGGAGCTGTTTTTT
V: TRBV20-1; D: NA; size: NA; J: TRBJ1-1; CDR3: CSASSPVTNTEAFF; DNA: TGCAGTGCTAGTTCCCCAGTAACGAACACTGAAGCTTTCTTT
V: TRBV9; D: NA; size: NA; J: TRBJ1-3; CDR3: CASSPGDLSGNTIYF; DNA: TGTGCCAGCAGCCCCGGGGATCTCTCTGGAAACACCATATATTTT
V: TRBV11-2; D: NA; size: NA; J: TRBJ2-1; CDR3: CASTQSGPYNEQFF; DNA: TGTGCCAGCACCCAAAGCGGCCCCTACAATGAGCAGTTCTTC
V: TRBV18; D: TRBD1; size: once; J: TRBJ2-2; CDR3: CASSPPTGGNTGELFF; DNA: TGTGCCAGCTCACCACCAACAGGGGGGAACACCGGGGAGCTGTTTTTT
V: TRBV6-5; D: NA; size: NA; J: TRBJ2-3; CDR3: CASRPGTHLDTQYF; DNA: TGTGCCAGCAGACCCGGGACACACTTGGATACGCAGTATTTT
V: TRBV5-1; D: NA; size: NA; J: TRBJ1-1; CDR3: CASSLQSGLRNTEAFF; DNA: TGCGCCAGCAGCTTGCAATCGGGACTAAGAAACACTGAAGCTTTCTTT
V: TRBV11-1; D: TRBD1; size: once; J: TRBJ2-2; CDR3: CASSFRQGPGELFF; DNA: TGTGCCAGCAGCTTCAGACAGGGGCCGGGGGAGCTGTTTTTT
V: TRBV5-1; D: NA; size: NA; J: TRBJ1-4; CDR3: CASSWGGGNEKLFF; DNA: TGCGCCAGCAGCTGGGGAGGGGGAAACGAAAAACTGTTTTTT
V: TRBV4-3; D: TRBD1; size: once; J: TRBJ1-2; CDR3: CASSQGTGGDGYTF; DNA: TGCGCCAGCAGCCAAGGGACAGGGGGAGACGGCTACACCTTC
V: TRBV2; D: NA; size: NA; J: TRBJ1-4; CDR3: CASSETAGDLEKLFF; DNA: TGTGCCAGCAGTGAAACGGCAGGGGATCTTGAAAAACTGTTTTTT
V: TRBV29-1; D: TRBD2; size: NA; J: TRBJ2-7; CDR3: CSVILAGVPYEQYF; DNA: TGCAGCGTAATTCTAGCGGGGGTCCCCTACGAGCAGTACTTC
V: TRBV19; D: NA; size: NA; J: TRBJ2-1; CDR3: CASSLGGSGLSSYNEQFF; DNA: TGTGCCAGTAGTTTGGGGGGTTCTGGCCTCAGCTCCTACAATGAGCAGTTCTTC
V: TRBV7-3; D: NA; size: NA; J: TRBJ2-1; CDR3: CASSPNPGLTGKIGEQFF; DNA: TGTGCCAGCAGCCCCAATCCGGGACTCACGGGTAAAATCGGTGAGCAGTTCTTC
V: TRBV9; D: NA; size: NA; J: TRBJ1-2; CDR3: CASSVTSVRGGYTF; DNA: TGTGCCAGCAGCGTAACTAGCGTCAGGGGTGGCTACACCTTC
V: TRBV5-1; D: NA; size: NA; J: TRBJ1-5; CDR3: CASSLREVLDNQPQHF; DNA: TGCGCCAGCAGCCTACGGGAGGTCCTAGACAATCAGCCCCAGCATTTT
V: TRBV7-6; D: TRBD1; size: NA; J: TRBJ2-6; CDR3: CASSVRSFQGASGANVLTF; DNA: TGTGCCAGCAGCGTTAGGTCGTTCCAGGGGGCGAGTGGGGCCAACGTCCTGACTTTC
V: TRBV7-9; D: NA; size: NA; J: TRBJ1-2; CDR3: CASSLGQSRGYGYTF; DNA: TGTGCCAGCAGCTTAGGACAGTCTAGGGGCTATGGCTACACCTTC
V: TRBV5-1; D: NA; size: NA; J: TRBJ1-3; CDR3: CASSFAGASGNTIYF; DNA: TGCGCCAGCAGCTTCGCGGGCGCGTCTGGAAACACCATATATTTT
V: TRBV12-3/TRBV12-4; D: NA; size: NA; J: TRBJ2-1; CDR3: CASTLRDEQFF; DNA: TGTGCCAGCACCCTGAGGGATGAGCAGTTCTTC
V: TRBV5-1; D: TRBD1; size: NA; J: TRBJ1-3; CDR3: CASSFRQGGFSGNTIYF; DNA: TGCGCCAGCAGCTTTCGACAGGGGGGGTTCTCTGGAAACACCATATATTTT
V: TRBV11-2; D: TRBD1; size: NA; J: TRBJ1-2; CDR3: CASRPRQGWAGYTF; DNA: TGTGCCAGCAGACCCCGACAGGGATGGGCAGGCTACACCTTC
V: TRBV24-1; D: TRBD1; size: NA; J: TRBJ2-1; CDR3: CATSDFGTGTLSYNEQFF; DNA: TGTGCCACCAGTGATTTCGGGACAGGGACCCTCAGCTACAATGAGCAGTTCTTC
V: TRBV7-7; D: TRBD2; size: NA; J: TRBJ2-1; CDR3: CASSSGLAGGEQFF; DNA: TGTGCCAGCAGCTCCGGACTAGCGGGAGGTGAGCAGTTCTTC
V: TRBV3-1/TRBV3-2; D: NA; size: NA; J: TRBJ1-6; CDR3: CASSRGGPLHF; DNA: TGTGCCAGCAGCCGGGGGGGCCCCCTCCACTTT
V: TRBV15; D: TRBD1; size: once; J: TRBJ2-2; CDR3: CATSSSRDSFNTGELFF; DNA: TGTGCCACCAGTTCGTCCCGGGACAGTTTCAACACCGGGGAGCTGTTTTTT
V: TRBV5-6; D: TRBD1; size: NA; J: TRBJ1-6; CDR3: CASRSQGATHNSPLHF; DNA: TGTGCCAGCAGATCTCAGGGGGCGACGCATAATTCACCCCTCCACTTT